This T cell receptor beta chain was sequenced in a study of cytomegalovirus exposure and HLA in healthy donors. 60 Vbeta and 13 Jbeta primers were used in PCR. The repertoire was sequenced with immunoSEQ multiplex PCR; TCRdb's copy has only in-frame clones and lacks some. The sample consists of 95,000 to 110,000 clones, approximately 76% of them appearing once. The table lists this clone with a few counts. Its antigen is undetermined. Findings of the study overall: An analysis was carried out later, and it reportedly showed fewer N-insertions in an Asian-associated ancestry cluster than the roughly 670-donor mean.

The CDR3 length is 17 residues. V lost 3 bases, J lost 0 bases, and 9 bases stayed unmatched. Germline CDR1 and CDR2: SGDLS and YYNGEE. The TCR sequence derives from a young man in good health and CMV-seronegative. V usage is TRBV9 and J usage is TRBJ1-3; TRBD1 matches 7 bases. Sequencing input: PBMCs. For the CDR3, the DNA is TGTGCCAGCAGCGCGGGACAGCCACCGCTCTCTGGAAACACCATATATTTT. Amino acid sequence: CASSAGQPPLSGNTIYF.